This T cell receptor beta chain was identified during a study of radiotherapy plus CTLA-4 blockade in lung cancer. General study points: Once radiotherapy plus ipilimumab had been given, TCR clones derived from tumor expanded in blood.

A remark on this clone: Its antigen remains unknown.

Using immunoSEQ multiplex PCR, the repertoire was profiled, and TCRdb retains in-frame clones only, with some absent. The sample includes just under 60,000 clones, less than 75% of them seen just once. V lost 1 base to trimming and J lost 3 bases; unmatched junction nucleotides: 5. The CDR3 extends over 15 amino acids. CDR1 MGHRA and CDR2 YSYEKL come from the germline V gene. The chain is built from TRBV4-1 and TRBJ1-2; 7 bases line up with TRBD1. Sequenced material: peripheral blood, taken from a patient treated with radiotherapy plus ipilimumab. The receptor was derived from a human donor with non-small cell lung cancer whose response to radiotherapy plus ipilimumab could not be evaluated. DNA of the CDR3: TGCGCCAGCAGCCAAGCCGGGACAGATTACTATGGCTACACCTTC. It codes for CASSQAGTDYYGYTF.